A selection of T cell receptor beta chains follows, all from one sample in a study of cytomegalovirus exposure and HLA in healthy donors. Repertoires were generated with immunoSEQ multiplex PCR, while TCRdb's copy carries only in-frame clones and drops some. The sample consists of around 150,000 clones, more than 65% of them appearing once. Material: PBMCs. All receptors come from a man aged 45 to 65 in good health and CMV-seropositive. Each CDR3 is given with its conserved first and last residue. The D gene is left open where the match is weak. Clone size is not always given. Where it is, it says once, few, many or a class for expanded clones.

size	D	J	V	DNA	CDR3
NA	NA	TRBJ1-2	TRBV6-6	TGTGCCATCGACAAGGGGGTTGGCGGCTACACCTTC	CAIDKGVGGYTF
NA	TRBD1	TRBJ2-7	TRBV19	TGTGCCAGTAGTATCCCGGGACAGGGGTCACACGAGCAGTACTTC	CASSIPGQGSHEQYF
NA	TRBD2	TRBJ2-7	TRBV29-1	TGCAGCGTAGATGGGACTAGCGGGGGGGCCTACGAGCAGTACTTC	CSVDGTSGGAYEQYF
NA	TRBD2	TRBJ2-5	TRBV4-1	TGCGCCAGCAGCCAAGGGACTAGCGGCTGGGAGACCCAGTACTTC	CASSQGTSGWETQYF
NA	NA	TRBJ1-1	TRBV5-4	TGTGCCAGCAGCTTGGAAGCCAGGGGTACTGAAGCTTTCTTT	CASSLEARGTEAFF
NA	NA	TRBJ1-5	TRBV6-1	TGTGCCAGCAGTTTTTCGGGGTCCCGACAGCCCCAGCATTTT	CASSFSGSRQPQHF
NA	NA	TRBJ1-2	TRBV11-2	TGTGCCAGCAGCCAACGGTCAGACTTTAACTATGGCTACACCTTC	CASSQRSDFNYGYTF
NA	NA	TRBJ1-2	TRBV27	TGTGCCAGCAGCTCCCGGGAGGATGGCTACACCTTC	CASSSREDGYTF
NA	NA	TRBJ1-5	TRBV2	TGTGCCACCTCAAAAGAAGGGGGATCCCAGCCCCAGCATTTT	CATSKEGGSQPQHF
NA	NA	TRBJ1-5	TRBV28	TGTGCCAGCAGTCTCGCGGAATATGACGCTCAGCCCCAGCATTTT	CASSLAEYDAQPQHF
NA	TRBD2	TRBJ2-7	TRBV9	TGTGCCAGCAGCCCCGGGGGGACTAGACTATACGAGCAGTACTTC	CASSPGGTRLYEQYF
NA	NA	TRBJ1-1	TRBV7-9	TGTGCCAGCAGCCCACTGGGGGGGCCGACTGAAGCTTTCTTT	CASSPLGGPTEAFF
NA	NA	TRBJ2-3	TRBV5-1	TGCGCCAGCAGCTGGGGGGACCGCGGGGCAGATACGCAGTATTTT	CASSWGDRGADTQYF
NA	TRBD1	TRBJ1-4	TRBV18	TGTGCCAGCTCACCACAGGGGGCCGGTGAAAAACTGTTTTTT	CASSPQGAGEKLFF
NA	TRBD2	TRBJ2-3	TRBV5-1	TGCGCCAGCAGCCTCGTTGGACTAGCGTTAGGCACAGATACGCAGTATTTT	CASSLVGLALGTDTQYF
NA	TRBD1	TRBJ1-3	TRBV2	TGTGCCAGCAGTGAGCAGGGGGCTGGAAACACCATATATTTT	CASSEQGAGNTIYF
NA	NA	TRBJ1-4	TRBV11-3	TGTGCCAGCACCCCCAAGCAGGGATATGAAAAACTGTTTTTT	CASTPKQGYEKLFF
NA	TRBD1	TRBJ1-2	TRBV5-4	TGTGCCAGCAGCACAGGACAGGGGGCCCCTAACTATGGCTACACCTTC	CASSTGQGAPNYGYTF
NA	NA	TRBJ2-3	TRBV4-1	TGCGCCAGCAGCCCCCAAGGCAGGGCCACAGATACGCAGTATTTT	CASSPQGRATDTQYF
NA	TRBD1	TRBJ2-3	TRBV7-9	TGTGCCAGCAGCAGTCCGGGACAGGGGGCTGGAGATACGCAGTATTTT	CASSSPGQGAGDTQYF
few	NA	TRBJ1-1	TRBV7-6	TGTGCCAGCAGCCGAAGCAAGAACACTGAAGCTTTCTTT	CASSRSKNTEAFF
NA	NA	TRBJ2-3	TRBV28	TGTGCCAGCACGTCCGTCTCCACAGATACGCAGTATTTT	CASTSVSTDTQYF
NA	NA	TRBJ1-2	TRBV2	TGTGCCAGCAGTGAATGGCCAGGGGCCATTAACTATGGCTACACCTTC	CASSEWPGAINYGYTF
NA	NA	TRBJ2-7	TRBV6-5	TGTGCCAGCACCCGCACAGGGTCCTACGAGCAGTACTTC	CASTRTGSYEQYF
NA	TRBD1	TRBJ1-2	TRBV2	TGTGCCAGCAGTGAGACAGGGGGCTACTATGGCTACACCTTC	CASSETGGYYGYTF
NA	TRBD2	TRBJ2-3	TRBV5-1	TGCGCCAGCAGCGCCTCTACTAGCGGGAGAGATACGCAGTATTTT	CASSASTSGRDTQYF
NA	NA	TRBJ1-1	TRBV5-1	TGCGCCAGCAGCAGGGGGGCGGGGGACACTGAAGCTTTCTTT	CASSRGAGDTEAFF
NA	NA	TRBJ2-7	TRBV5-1	TGCGCCAGCAGCTTGGCCAGGGTGGGCGAGCAGTACTTC	CASSLARVGEQYF
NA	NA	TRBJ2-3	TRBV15	TGTGCCACCAGCAGACCACTTACTAGTGACGGCACAGATACGCAGTATTTT	CATSRPLTSDGTDTQYF
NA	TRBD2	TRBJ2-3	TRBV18	TGTGCCAGCTCACCGGGACTAGATACAGATACGCAGTATTTT	CASSPGLDTDTQYF
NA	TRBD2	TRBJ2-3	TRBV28	TGTGCCAGCAGACCAGGGACTAGCAGAAGCACAGATACGCAGTATTTT	CASRPGTSRSTDTQYF
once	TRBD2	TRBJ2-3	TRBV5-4	TGTGCCAGCAGCCCGAGACTAGCGGGCACAGATACGCAGTATTTT	CASSPRLAGTDTQYF
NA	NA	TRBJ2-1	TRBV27	TGTGCCAGCAGAGTCCAGGGGAATGGCAATGAGCAGTTCTTC	CASRVQGNGNEQFF
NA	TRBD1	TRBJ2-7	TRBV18	TGTGCCAGCTCACCCGGGACAGGCCCCTACGAGCAGTACTTC	CASSPGTGPYEQYF
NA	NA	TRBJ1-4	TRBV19	TGTGCCAGTAGTGCTCCCCGGCGGGGGGGGAGTGAAAAACTGTTTTTT	CASSAPRRGGSEKLFF
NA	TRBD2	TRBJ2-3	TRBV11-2	TGTGCCAGCAGCTTAGATCGGGCTAGCGGGAGTCCAGATACGCAGTATTTT	CASSLDRASGSPDTQYF
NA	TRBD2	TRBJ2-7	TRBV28	TGTGCCAGCAGTCCCTACCGACTAGCGGGGCTCAACGAGCAGTACTTC	CASSPYRLAGLNEQYF
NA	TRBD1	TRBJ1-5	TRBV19	TGTGCCAGTAGTACCTTGGGACAGGGGAATCAGCCCCAGCATTTT	CASSTLGQGNQPQHF
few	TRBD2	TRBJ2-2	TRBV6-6	TGTGCCAGCAGTCATAGCGGGACGCGCACCGGGGAGCTGTTTTTT	CASSHSGTRTGELFF
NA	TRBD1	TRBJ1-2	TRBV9	TGTGCCAGCAGCGTTACCGGGACAGGGGATGGCTACACCTTC	CASSVTGTGDGYTF
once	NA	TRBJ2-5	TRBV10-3	TGTGCCATCAGTCGTACTACGTGGGAGACCCAGTACTTC	CAISRTTWETQYF
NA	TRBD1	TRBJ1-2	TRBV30	TGTGCCTGGAGGGCGACAGGGGTCTATGGCTACACCTTC	CAWRATGVYGYTF
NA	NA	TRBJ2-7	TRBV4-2	TGTGCCAGCAGCTCGGGGGAGACGAAAGGCGAGCAGTACTTC	CASSSGETKGEQYF
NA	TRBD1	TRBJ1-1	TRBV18	TGTGCCAGCTCACAAGGGCAGGGGGCTGAAGCTTTCTTT	CASSQGQGAEAFF
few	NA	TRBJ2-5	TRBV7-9	TGTTCCAGCAGCTTAGTGGGGGGACTCTTCCACTTC	CSSSLVGGLFHF